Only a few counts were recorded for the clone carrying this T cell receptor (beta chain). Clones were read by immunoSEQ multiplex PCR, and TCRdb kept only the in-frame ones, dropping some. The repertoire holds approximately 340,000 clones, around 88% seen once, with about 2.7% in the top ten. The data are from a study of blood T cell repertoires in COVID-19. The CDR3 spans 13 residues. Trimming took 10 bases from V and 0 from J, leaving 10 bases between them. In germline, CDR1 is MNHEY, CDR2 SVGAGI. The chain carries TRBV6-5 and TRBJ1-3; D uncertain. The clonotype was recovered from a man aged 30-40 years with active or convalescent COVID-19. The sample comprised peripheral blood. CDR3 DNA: TGTGCCACCGGCGGTTCCTCTGGAAACACCATATATTTT. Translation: CATGGSSGNTIYF.